The 14 T cell receptor beta chains listed next were all sequenced from one sample in a study of T cells in Graves' hyperthyroidism and ophthalmopathy. RNA transcripts served as the template for amplifying TCR beta CDR3 regions. RT-PCR in the first round (using the HTBI primer set) targeted the TCR CDR3. TCRdb fed the multiplex PCR reads into MiXCR, producing one record per CDR3 protein. The data show hundreds of thousands of distinct CDR3 sequences, around 15% seen once. Material for sequencing was blood. These receptor sequences come from a woman aged 18-30 years with Graves' hyperthyroidism.

This clonotype was observed a handful of times. This chain connects TRBV13 to TRBJ2-1; no definite D call. This CDR3 is built from 17 residues. Germline V gene sequence: CDR1 PRHDT, CDR2 FYEKMQ (reference sequence). The V and J ends lost 5 bases and 2 bases respectively, with 19 bases between them. CDR3 loop: CASSNSIHLETYNEQFF. In DNA form, the CDR3 reads TGTGCCAGCAGCAACTCGATCCACCTTGAAACCTACAATGAGCAGTTCTTC.

V and J are TRBV6-1 and TRBJ1-5, with 8 bases identical to TRBD1. The germline V gene encodes CDR1 MNHNS and CDR2 SASEGT. J lost 7 bases, V lost 6 bases, and 8 bases had no gene match. The CDR3 is made up of 14 amino acids. The CDR3 bases are TGTGCCAGCAGCTTTACAGGGGGGAGGCAGCCCCAGCATTTT. The encoded protein is CASSFTGGRQPQHF.

The V gene is TRBV28, the J gene TRBJ2-1, with 7 bases fitting TRBD2. Germline-derived CDR1 and CDR2 are MDHEN and SYDVKM. This CDR3 has 16 amino acids. Trimming cost V 7 bases and J 2 bases; bases outside gene matches: 11. In DNA form, the CDR3 reads TGTGCCAGCAAGTCGGCGGGAGTGGTCCCCTACAATGAGCAGTTCTTC. Encoded protein: CASKSAGVVPYNEQFF.

This clonotype was observed many times. V is TRBV3-1 and J is TRBJ2-1; D is undetermined. Germline CDR1 is LGHDT and CDR2 is YNNKEL (reference sequence). The CDR3 has 15 residues. Trimming pared 0 bases from V and 6 bases from J, leaving 12 bases between. Here the CDR3 reads CASSQDLSRVNEQFF. In nucleotides, the CDR3 is TGTGCCAGCAGCCAAGATCTGTCAAGGGTCAATGAGCAGTTCTTC.

This clonotype appeared many times. The chain joins TRBV11-2 to TRBJ2-3; D uncertain. The CDR3 extends over 14 amino acids. Germline CDR1 reads SGHAT; CDR2 reads FQNNGV. With 7 bases removed from V and 1 base from J, the gap between germline ends came to 12 bases. Here the CDR3 reads CASTSRGRTDTQYF. CDR3 in DNA: TGTGCCAGCACGTCCCGTGGTCGCACAGATACGCAGTATTTT.

This clonotype turned up a few times. The gene calls are TRBV19 and TRBJ2-5; tentatively, D is TRBD2 (5 bases). Trimming took 5 bases from V and 5 from J, leaving 15 bases between them. Germline V CDR1 and CDR2: LNHDA, SQIVND (reference sequence). The CDR3 has 14 residues. CDR3 nucleotides: TGTGCCAGTAGTCCGGAGTTCGGGGTTGAGACCCAGTACTTC. Protein product: CASSPEFGVETQYF. Complete variable domain (other parts from reference TRBV19 and TRBJ2-5): DGGITQSPKYLFRKEGQNVTLSCEQNLNHDAMYWYRQDPGQGLRLIYYSQIVNDFQKGDIAEGYSVSREKKESFPLTVTSAQKNPTAFYLCASSPEFGVETQYFGPGTRLLVL.

At least ten counts were recorded for this clonotype. V usage is TRBV2 and J usage is TRBJ2-3, with D possibly called TRBD1 or TRBD2 (5 bases each). Germline lookup yields CDR1 SNHLY and CDR2 FYNNEI. V was pared by 7 bases and J by 3 bases, with 23 bases between. The CDR3 is made up of 17 amino acids. CDR3 in DNA: TGTGCCAGCAACTTTGACGGGACCCAGAAAGGGACAGATACGCAGTATTTT. Amino acid sequence: CASNFDGTQKGTDTQYF.

This clonotype was picked up one time. A much larger clone differs from this one at a single base, so this may be a read error. The chain links TRBV4-3 to TRBJ1-1; D unresolved. The CDR3 totals 13 residues. The ends were cut back, 3 bases at V and 4 bases at J, with 9 bases in the middle. Germline CDR1 reads LGHNA; CDR2 reads YSLEER. This chain's CDR3 is CASSQDLLTEAFF. The CDR3, as DNA: TGCGCCAGCAGCCAGGACCTACTCACTGAAGCTTTCTTT.

This clonotype was seen at least ten times. The chain is built from TRBV11-2 and TRBJ1-1; D unclear. The CDR3 contains 13 residues. In germline, CDR1 is SGHAT, CDR2 FQNNGV. Trimming pared 5 bases from V and 3 bases from J, leaving 10 bases between. DNA for the CDR3: TGTGCCAGCAGCCGCTCGGAACACACTGAAGCTTTCTTT. Amino acids: CASSRSEHTEAFF. Variable domain in full (rest from reference TRBV11-2 and TRBJ1-1): EAGVAQSPRYKIIEKRQSVAFWCNPISGHATLYWYQQILGQGPKLLIQFQNNGVVDDSQLPKDRFSAERLKGVDSTLKIQPAKLEDSAVYLCASSRSEHTEAFFGQGTRLTVV.

The CDR3 is CASATRGNTEAFF. The CDR3 region has the DNA TGCGCCAGCGCTACGAGAGGGAACACTGAAGCTTTCTTT. The chain combines TRBV5-1 with TRBJ1-1; no firm D call. This CDR3 contains 13 residues. The germline V gene encodes CDR1 SGHRS and CDR2 YFSETQ. V was cut by 7 bases and J by 1 base, with 11 bases left in between.

This clonotype was recorded a few times. The chain recombines TRBV2 with TRBJ2-2; TRBD1 matches at 10 bases. The CDR3 sequence is 14 residues long. The V gene's germline CDR1 is SNHLY and CDR2 FYNNEI. The junction had 4 bases not matched to a gene; V was cut back by 6 bases and J by 6 bases. The CDR3 DNA sequence: TGTGCCAGCAGGGGACAGGGGACCGCCGGGGAGCTGTTTTTT. Translating gives CASRGQGTAGELFF.

This clonotype came up a few times. V is TRBV19 and J is TRBJ2-5; 8 bases match TRBD1. Germline V lookup: CDR1 LNHDA, CDR2 SQIVND (reference sequence). The CDR3 has 15 residues. With V trimmed by 3 bases and J by 5 bases, 8 bases remained unmatched. The CDR3 coding sequence is TGTGCCAGTAGTATGTTGGCCAGGGGGCGTGAGACCCAGTACTTC. Its protein product is CASSMLARGRETQYF. Full variable domain (missing parts from reference TRBV19 and TRBJ2-5): DGGITQSPKYLFRKEGQNVTLSCEQNLNHDAMYWYRQDPGQGLRLIYYSQIVNDFQKGDIAEGYSVSREKKESFPLTVTSAQKNPTAFYLCASSMLARGRETQYFGPGTRLLVL.

This clonotype appeared many times. J is TRBJ2-7 and V is TRBV2; D is unresolved. The CDR3 totals 12 residues. The V gene lost 5 bases and the J gene lost 4 bases, with 9 bases spanning the gap. Germline values: CDR1 SNHLY, CDR2 FYNNEI. The CDR3 reads CASSRLGYEQYF. The CDR3 DNA is TGTGCCAGCAGTCGTTTGGGGTACGAGCAGTACTTC.

As concerns this clonotype: One junction end disagrees with the germline gene, perhaps due to a read error. J is TRBJ2-1 and V is TRBV2, with a possible D match to TRBD2 (6 bases). The germline gives CDR1 SNHLY, CDR2 FYNNEI. The CDR3 extends over 11 amino acids. CDR3 in DNA: TGTGCCAAACACAAAACTAGCCACCAGGTCTTC. Its protein product is CAKHKTSHQVF. Using reference TRBV2 and TRBJ2-1 for the parts outside the CDR3, the full variable domain is EPEVTQTPSHQVTQMGQEVILRCVPISNHLYFYWYRQILGQKVEFLVSFYNNEISEKSEIFDDQFSVERPDGSNFTLKIRSTKLEDSAMYFCAKHKTSHQVFGPGTRLTVL.